At least ten counts were recorded for the clone carrying this T cell receptor (beta chain). The data belong to a study of T-cell reconstitution after alpha-beta-depleted transplantation in children. V dropped 5 bases and J dropped 1 base, with 18 bases sitting between them. Germline CDR1 reads SEHNR; CDR2 reads FQNEAQ (reference sequence). The CDR3 extends over 17 amino acids. Library preparation (for TCRbeta) was performed with unique molecular identifiers. TCRdb reprocessed the PCR reads with MiXCR, giving one entry per CDR3 protein. The sample has hundreds of thousands of distinct CDR3 sequences; 10% to 15% are singletons.

The receptor comes from a girl aged 2-10 years with congenital amegakaryocytic thrombocytopenia, due to receive a stem cell transplant. The V and J genes are TRBV7-9 and TRBJ1-3; D ambiguous. The sample in question was PBMCs, obtained before TCRalphabeta/CD19-depleted stem cell transplant. The CDR3: CASSGPPGRQSGNTIYF. DNA for the CDR3: TGTGCCAGCAGCGGACCGCCAGGCCGACAATCTGGAAACACCATATATTTT.